This TCR beta chain is drawn from a study of memory CD4+ T cells and cytomegalovirus serostatus. Overall study results and limits: The CMV-associated TCR signature appears largely within the CD4+ memory repertoire.

Profiling relied on immunoSEQ multiplex PCR, and the TCRdb table lists in-frame clones only, not all of them. Of tens of thousands of clones in the sample, 82% were seen once. The sort gate was single viable CD3+CD4+CD8-CD45RO+ cells for memory CD4+ T cells. Concerning this clone: Its target is unknown.

This CDR3 has 16 amino acids. V gave up 2 bases and J gave up 2 bases; unmatched junction bases: 6. CDR1 is KGHSH, CDR2 LQKENI, per germline. The source is an adult in good health and CMV-seronegative. The V gene is TRBV18, the J gene TRBJ2-5, with TRBD2 matching 9 bases. Input material: memory CD4+ T cells from blood. CDR3 coding DNA: TGTGCCAGCTCACCAGGGCTAGCGGGGAGACAAGAGACCCAGTACTTC. Its translation: CASSPGLAGRQETQYF.